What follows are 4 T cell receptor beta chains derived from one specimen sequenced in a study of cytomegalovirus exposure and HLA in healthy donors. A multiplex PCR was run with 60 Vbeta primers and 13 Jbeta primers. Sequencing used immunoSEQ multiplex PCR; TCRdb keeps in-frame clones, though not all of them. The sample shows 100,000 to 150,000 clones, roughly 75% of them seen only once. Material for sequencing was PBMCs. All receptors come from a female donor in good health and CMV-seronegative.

The CDR3 sequence: CSAPDRDGYTF. The CDR3 DNA reads TGCAGTGCCCCGGACAGGGATGGCTACACCTTC. J is TRBJ1-2 and V is TRBV20-1, with 8 bases aligning to TRBD1. The CDR3 runs 11 residues. CDR1 and CDR2 (germline): DFQATT, SNEGSKA (reference sequence). With V trimmed by 6 bases and J by 6 bases, 3 bases remained unmatched.

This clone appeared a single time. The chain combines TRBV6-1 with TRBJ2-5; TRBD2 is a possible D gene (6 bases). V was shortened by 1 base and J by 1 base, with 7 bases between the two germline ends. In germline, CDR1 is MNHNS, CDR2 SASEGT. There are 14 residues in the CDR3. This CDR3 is CASSEGGVQETQYF. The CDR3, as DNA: TGTGCCAGCAGTGAAGGGGGGGTCCAAGAGACCCAGTACTTC.

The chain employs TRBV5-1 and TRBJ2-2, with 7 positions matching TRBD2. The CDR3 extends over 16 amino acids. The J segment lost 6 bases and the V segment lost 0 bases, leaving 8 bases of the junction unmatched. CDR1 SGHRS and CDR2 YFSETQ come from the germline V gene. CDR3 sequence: CASSLVGGGSAGELFF. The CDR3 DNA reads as TGCGCCAGCAGCTTGGTAGGCGGGGGTTCAGCCGGGGAGCTGTTTTTT.

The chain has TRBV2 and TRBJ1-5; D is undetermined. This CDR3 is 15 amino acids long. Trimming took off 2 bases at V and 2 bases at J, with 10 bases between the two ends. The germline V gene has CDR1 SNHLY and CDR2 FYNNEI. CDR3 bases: TGTGCCAGCAGTGAAAGCCCACGGGGCAATCAGCCCCAGCATTTT. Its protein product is CASSESPRGNQPQHF.